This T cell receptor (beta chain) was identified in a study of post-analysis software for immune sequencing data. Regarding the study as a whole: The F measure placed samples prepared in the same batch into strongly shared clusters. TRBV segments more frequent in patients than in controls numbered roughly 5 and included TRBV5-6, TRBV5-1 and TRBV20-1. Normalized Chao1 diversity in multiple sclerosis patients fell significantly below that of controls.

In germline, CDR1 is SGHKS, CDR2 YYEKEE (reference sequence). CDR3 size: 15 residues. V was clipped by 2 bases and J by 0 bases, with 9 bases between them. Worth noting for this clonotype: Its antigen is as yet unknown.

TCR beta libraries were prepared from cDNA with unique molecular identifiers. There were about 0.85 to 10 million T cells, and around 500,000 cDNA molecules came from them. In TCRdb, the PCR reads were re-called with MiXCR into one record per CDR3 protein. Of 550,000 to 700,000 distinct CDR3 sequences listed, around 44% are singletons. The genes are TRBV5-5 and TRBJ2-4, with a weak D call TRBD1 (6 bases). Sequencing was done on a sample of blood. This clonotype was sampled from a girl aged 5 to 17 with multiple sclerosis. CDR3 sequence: CASSLSQGAKNIQYF. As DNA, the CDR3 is TGTGCCAGCAGCTTATCACAGGGAGCCAAAAACATTCAGTACTTC.